This T cell receptor (beta chain) was recorded in a study of beta chain features in type 1 diabetes (dated 2018 in TCRdb). Regarding the research as a whole: Mean age, gender distribution, total cell number and subset yield did not differ between patients and healthy donors. Across all samples, 107,917,701 sorted cells were examined, and cell number per subset correlated strongly with RNA yield. The study compared the TCRB repertoires of sorted circulating CD4+ T cell subsets in recently diagnosed type 1 diabetes patients with those in matched healthy donors. Regulatory and stem cell-like memory subsets were isolated from only 8 patients and roughly eight healthy donors, whereas naive and central memory subsets came from all 30 or so donors. What the research found in general, with its limitations: Naive, central memory and regulatory TCRB repertoires appeared more similar among patients than among healthy donors. Patients with type 1 diabetes made fewer insertions and deleted more nucleotides at VDJ recombination sites, implying thymic rearrangement abnormalities. Sequencing cDNA rather than genomic DNA could over-represent highly expressing activated cells, although activation and CD3 levels did not differ between groups. Because small numbers of individuals were included in the HLA sub-analyses, any influence of HLA type on TCRB rearrangement was left unresolved. In all four CD4+ subsets, TCRB CDR3 length was moderately but significantly shorter in type 1 diabetes patients. Shorter templates might be favored by PCR, yet because patient and control samples were amplified and corrected together, any such skew would affect both groups equally.

Each donor gave one peripheral blood draw, roughly 110 mL on average, collected into heparinised tubes. Using a panel that included CD45RO, CCR7, CD25, CD127, CD95 and CD27, naive, central memory, regulatory and stem cell-like memory CD4+ T cells were sorted on a BD FACSAria II. All sorted populations exceeded 95% purity. PBMCs were isolated right away by Lymphoprep density gradient centrifugation and were stained directly, without culture. Samples were stained and sorted in pairs, with one healthy donor and one patient per experiment, so that batch effects were minimized. This clone was detected only a few times. Its antigen remains undetermined. Base qualities are not at hand, and no much larger clone is one base apart. Looking up the germline V gene yields CDR1 SGHDT and CDR2 YYEEEE. From V the trimming removes 4 bases and from J it removes 0 bases, while the gene matches leave 3 bases of the junction unaccounted for. From cysteine to phenylalanine, the CDR3 is 15 amino acids long. The sequence is cut down to CDR3 DNA, 45 bases in frame from base 1.

The entire isolated RNA was reverse transcribed using the High Capacity cDNA Reverse Transcription Kit, and thus expressed TCRB transcripts were sequenced. Naive, central memory and regulatory T cell samples underwent deep immunoSEQ sequencing, averaging about 3.57 million total reads per sample. Sorted cells were lysed in RLT buffer, and RNA was extracted using DNase-treated RNeasy Micro or Mini kits according to cell number. Each cell subset was processed on its own to prevent cross-contamination, while patient and healthy donor samples were processed together. Using the immunoSEQ multiplex PCR, TCRB sequences were amplified from cDNA into 87-bp fragments spanning the CDR3 region. Amplicons were sequenced on the Illumina HiSeq platform. In the authors' own workflow: PCR bias was computationally corrected using synthetic template baselines, reads within Hamming distance 2 were collapsed, and singletons that could not be merged were discarded. Reads were aligned to IMGT to assign V, D and J genes, CDR3 length, and insertions or deletions at six rearrangement sites. Within each subset, clonotype counts were normalized to sorted cell number, after which true diversity and Gini coefficients were computed with the tcR R package. The overlap coefficient, calculated on TCRB nucleotide sequences, was used to measure repertoire sharing. TCRdb took this table from immuneACCESS and kept in-frame rearrangements with V and J called. Such tables lack part of the clones; where checked against another copy, unresolved V genes explain under half of the gap, and the rest is unexplained. V, J and clone size were drawn from that table, and D and trimming were deduced from the DNA. The sample table contains nearly 350,000 clones; only one count was recorded for 6.5% to 10% of them. The top ten clones comprise under 0.5% of the sample.

The sequenced material came from central memory CD4+ T cells from blood. The chain employs TRBV5-6 and TRBJ1-5, with 8 bases aligning to TRBD1. This TCR was recovered from a woman between 18 and 30 years old in good health. The CDR3 region has the sequence CASSRTGFSNQPQHF. The nucleotide sequence reads as follows: TGTGCCAGCAGCCGGACAGGGTTTAGCAATCAGCCCCAGCATTTT.